Each of the 2 T cell receptor beta chains below was sequenced from the same sample in a study of monozygotic twins with inflammatory bowel disease. TCRdb reanalyzed the 5' RACE reads, giving one entry per CDR3 protein sequence and no DNA. This sample's table reports a few hundred thousand distinct CDR3 sequences. The source material was blood. Receptors originate from a human donor with ulcerative colitis or Crohn's disease, or a healthy co-twin of an affected twin (not recorded which).

V usage is TRBV4-1 and J usage is TRBJ1-3. The germline CDR1 and CDR2 sequences are MGHRA and YSYEKL. This CDR3 spans 15 amino acids. The CDR3 protein is CASSQPRISGNTIYF.

The chain joins TRBV5-1 to TRBJ1-3; TCRdb returns TRBD1, unconfirmable since there is no DNA. The CDR3 runs 17 residues. Per the germline V gene, CDR1 is SGHRS and CDR2 is YFSETQ. CDR3 sequence: CASSLATGGYSGNTIYF.